The clone carrying this T cell receptor (beta chain) has only a few counts. The antigen is not known. The data were obtained in a study of regulatory T cells in long-lasting Graves disease. Study-level findings and limits: Sample size, which was small, may have reduced accuracy. Favoring TRBV28, TRBJ1-2 and TRBJ2-5 was a feature seen in persistent disease.

V was pared by 2 bases and J by 6 bases, with 4 bases of the junction left unmatched. The germline gives CDR1 MDHEN, CDR2 SYDVKM. CDR3 length: 16 amino acids. Time point meaning: persistent/refractory GD, antithyroid drugs over 5 years with positive TRAb. After RNA was extracted from PBMCs, the TCR library was made from it. From an endocrinology department in Xi'an, China, came the patients. Researchers made TCR beta libraries by using iRepertoire HTBI primers and running Arm-PCR on CDR3 regions. In the authors' methods: The identification of about 66 TRBV and roughly 14 TRBJ segments was made across samples. TCRdb re-analysed the multiplex PCR reads in MiXCR, keeping a single row per CDR3 protein. TCRdb, not the authors, supplied the V and J calls. Here the sample spans around 300,000 distinct CDR3 sequences, 22% being singletons.

This chain connects TRBV28 to TRBJ2-2; TRBD2 matches 12 bases. The receptor's source is a female donor with Graves disease. The specimen comprised peripheral blood mononuclear cells (PBMCs), sampled when the disease was refractory, from a patient treated with antithyroid drugs. The CDR3 sequence: CASSLRLAGGAGELFF. The CDR3 DNA reads TGTGCCAGCAGTTTAAGGCTAGCGGGAGGGGCCGGGGAGCTGTTTTTT.